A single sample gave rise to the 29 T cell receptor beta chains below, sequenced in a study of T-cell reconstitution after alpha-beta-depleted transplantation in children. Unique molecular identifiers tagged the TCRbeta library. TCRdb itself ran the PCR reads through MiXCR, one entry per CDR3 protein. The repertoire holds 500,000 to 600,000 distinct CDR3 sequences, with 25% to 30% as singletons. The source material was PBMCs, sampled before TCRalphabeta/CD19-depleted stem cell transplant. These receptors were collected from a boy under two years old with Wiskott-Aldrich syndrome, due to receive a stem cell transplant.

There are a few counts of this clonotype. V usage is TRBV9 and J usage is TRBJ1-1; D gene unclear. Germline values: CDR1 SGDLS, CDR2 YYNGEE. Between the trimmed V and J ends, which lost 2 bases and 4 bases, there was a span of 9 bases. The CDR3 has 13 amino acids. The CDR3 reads CASSVNGFTEAFF. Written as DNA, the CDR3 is TGTGCCAGCAGCGTGAACGGTTTCACTGAAGCTTTCTTT.

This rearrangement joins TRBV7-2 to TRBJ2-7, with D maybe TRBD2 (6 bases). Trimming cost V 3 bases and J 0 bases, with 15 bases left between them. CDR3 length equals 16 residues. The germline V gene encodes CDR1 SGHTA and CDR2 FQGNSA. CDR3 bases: TGTGCCAGCAGCTTGCGGGGCGGGTTGGGCTCCTACGAGCAGTACTTC. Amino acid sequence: CASSLRGGLGSYEQYF.

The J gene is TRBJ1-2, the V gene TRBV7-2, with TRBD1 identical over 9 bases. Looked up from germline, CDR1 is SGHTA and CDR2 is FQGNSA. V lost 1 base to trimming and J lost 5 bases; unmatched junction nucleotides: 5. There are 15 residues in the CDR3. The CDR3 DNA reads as TGTGCCAGCAGCTTAGAATGGACAGGGGCGTATGGCTACACCTTC. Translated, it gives CASSLEWTGAYGYTF.

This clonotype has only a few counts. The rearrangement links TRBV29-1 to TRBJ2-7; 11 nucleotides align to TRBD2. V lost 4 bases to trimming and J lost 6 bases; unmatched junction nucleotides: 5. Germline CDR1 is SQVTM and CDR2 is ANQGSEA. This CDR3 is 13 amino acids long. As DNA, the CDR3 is TGCAGCGTTGTTTGGCTAGCGGGAGGCGAGCAGTACTTC. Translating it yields CSVVWLAGGEQYF.

DNA of the CDR3: TGTGCCAGCAGCGTAGAACTAGCGGGCTTCACAGATACGCAGTATTTT. Translating gives CASSVELAGFTDTQYF. The V call is TRBV9, the J call TRBJ2-3, with 9 bases that match TRBD2. Trimming cost V 0 bases and J 2 bases; bases outside gene matches: 4. The CDR3 is 16 amino acids. Germline V gives CDR1 SGDLS, CDR2 YYNGEE.

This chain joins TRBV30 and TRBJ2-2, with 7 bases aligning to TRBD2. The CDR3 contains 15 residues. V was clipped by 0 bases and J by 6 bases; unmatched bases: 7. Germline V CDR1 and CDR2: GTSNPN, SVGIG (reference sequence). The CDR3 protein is CAWSVVAGRAGELFF. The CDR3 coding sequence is TGTGCCTGGAGTGTAGTGGCAGGGAGGGCCGGGGAGCTGTTTTTT.

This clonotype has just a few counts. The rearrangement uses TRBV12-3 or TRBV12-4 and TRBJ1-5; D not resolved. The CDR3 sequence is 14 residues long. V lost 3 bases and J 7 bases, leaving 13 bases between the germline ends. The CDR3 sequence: CASSFRGPQQPQHF. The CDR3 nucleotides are TGTGCCAGCAGTTTCCGGGGTCCCCAGCAGCCCCAGCATTTT.

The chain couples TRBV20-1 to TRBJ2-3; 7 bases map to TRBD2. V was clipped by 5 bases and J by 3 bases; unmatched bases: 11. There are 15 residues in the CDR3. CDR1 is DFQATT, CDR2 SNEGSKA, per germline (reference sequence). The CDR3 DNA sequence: TGCAGTGCTCCACGGACTAGTCATTTGACAGATACGCAGTATTTT. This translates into CSAPRTSHLTDTQYF.

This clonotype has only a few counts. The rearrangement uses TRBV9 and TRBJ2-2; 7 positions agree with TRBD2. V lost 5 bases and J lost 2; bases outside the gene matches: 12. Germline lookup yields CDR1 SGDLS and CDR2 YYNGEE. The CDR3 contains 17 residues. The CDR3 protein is CASSAPEAGLNTGELFF. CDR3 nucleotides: TGTGCCAGCAGTGCTCCAGAAGCGGGACTTAACACCGGGGAGCTGTTTTTT.

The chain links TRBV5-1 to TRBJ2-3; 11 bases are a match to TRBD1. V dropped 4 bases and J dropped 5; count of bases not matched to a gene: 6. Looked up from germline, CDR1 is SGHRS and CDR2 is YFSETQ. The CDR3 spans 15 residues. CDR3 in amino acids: CASSRAGTGGDTQYF. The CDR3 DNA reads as TGCGCCAGCAGCAGAGCCGGGACAGGGGGAGATACGCAGTATTTT. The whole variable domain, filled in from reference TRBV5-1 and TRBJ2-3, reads KAGVTQTPRYLIKTRGQQVTLSCSPISGHRSVSWYQQTPGQGLQFLFEYFSETQRNKGNFPGRFSGRQFSNSRSEMNVSTLELGDSALYLCASSRAGTGGDTQYFGPGTRLTVL.

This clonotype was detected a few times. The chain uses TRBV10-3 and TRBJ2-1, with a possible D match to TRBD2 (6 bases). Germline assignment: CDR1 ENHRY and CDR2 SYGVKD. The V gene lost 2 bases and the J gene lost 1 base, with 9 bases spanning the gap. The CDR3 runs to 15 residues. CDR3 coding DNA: TGTGCCATCAGTGAGCGGGAGTGGTCCTACAATGAGCAGTTCTTC. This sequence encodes CAISEREWSYNEQFF.

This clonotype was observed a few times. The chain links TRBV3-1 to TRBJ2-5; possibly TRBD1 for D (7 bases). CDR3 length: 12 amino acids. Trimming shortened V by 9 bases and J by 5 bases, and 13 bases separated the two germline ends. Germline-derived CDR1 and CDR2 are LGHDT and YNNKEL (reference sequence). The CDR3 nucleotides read TGTGCCAGTACAGGGGACTGGGAGACCCAGTACTTC. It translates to CASTGDWETQYF.

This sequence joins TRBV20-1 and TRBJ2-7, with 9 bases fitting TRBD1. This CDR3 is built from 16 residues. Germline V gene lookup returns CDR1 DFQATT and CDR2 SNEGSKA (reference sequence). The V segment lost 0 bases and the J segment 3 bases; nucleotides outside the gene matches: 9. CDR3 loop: CSARDAGGQGYYEQYF. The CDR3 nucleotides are TGCAGTGCTAGAGATGCTGGGGGACAGGGATACTACGAGCAGTACTTC.

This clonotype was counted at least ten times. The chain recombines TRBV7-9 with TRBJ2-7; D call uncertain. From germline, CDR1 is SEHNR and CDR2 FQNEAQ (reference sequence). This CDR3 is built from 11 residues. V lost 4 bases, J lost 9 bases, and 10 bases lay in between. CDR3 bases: TGTGCCAGCAGCTCCCAGGAGTTGCAGTACTTC. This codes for CASSSQELQYF.

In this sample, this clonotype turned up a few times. The CDR3 reads CASKESSGVYYEQYF. Here the CDR3 DNA reads TGTGCCAGCAAAGAATCAAGCGGGGTATACTACGAGCAGTACTTC. This chain joins TRBV6-1 and TRBJ2-7, with 7 bases aligning to TRBD2. Trimming at V came to 7 bases and at J to 3 bases, leaving 12 bases not matched to a gene. CDR3 length: 15 amino acids. Germline-derived CDR1 and CDR2 are MNHNS and SASEGT.

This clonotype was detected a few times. The CDR3 is CASSLNPRAGELFF. The CDR3 DNA reads as TGTGCCAGCAGTTTAAATCCTCGGGCCGGGGAGCTGTTTTTT. This chain connects TRBV27 to TRBJ2-2; no definite D call. Germline CDR1 and CDR2: MNHEY and SMNVEV (reference sequence). Trimming took 2 bases from V and 6 from J, leaving 10 bases between them. The CDR3 is 14 residues long.

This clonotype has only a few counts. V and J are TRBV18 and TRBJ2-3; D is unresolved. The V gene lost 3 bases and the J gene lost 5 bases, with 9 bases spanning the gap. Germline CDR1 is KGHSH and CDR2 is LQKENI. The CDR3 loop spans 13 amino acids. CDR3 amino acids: CASSPRSIDTQYF. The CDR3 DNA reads TGTGCCAGCTCACCTAGGTCAATAGATACGCAGTATTTT.

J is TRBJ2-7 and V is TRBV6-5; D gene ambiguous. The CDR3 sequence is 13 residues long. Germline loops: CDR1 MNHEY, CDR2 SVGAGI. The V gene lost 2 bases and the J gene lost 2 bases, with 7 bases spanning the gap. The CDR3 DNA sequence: TGTGCCAGCAGTTACGTGCCAGCCTACGAGCAGTACTTC. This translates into CASSYVPAYEQYF.

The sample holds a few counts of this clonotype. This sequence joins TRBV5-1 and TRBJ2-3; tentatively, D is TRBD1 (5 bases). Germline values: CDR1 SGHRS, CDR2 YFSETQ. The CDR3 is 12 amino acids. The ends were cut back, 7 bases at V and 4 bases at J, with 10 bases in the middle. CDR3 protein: CASGQTSDTQYF. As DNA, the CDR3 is TGCGCCAGCGGACAAACATCAGATACGCAGTATTTT.

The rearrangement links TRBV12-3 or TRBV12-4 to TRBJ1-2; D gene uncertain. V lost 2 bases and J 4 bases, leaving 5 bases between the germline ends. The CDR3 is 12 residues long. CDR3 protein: CASSLHSYGYTF. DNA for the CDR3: TGTGCCAGCAGTTTACACAGCTATGGCTACACCTTC.

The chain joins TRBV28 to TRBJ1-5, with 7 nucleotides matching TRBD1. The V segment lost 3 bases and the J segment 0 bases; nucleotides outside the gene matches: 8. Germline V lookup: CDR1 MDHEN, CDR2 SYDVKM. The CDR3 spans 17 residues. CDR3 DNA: TGTGCCAGCAGTTTGAGACAGGGAGTCAATAGCAATCAGCCCCAGCATTTT. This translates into CASSLRQGVNSNQPQHF. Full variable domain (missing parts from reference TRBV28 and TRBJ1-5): DVKVTQSSRYLVKRTGEKVFLECVQDMDHENMFWYRQDPGLGLRLIYFSYDVKMKEKGDIPEGYSVSREKKERFSLILESASTNQTSMYLCASSLRQGVNSNQPQHFGDGTRLSIL.

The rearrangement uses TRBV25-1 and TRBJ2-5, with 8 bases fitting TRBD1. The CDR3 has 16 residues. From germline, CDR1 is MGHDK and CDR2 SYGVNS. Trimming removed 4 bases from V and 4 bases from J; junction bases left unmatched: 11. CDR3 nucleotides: TGTGCCAGCAGTGCAGCTCGGACAGGGTCCGGAGAGACCCAGTACTTC. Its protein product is CASSAARTGSGETQYF.

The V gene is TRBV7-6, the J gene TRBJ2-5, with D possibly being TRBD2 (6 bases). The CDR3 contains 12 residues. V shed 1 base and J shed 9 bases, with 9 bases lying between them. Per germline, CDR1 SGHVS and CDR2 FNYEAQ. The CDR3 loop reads CASSLVWEAQYF. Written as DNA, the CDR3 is TGTGCCAGCAGCTTAGTATGGGAGGCCCAGTACTTC.

The CDR3, as DNA: TGTGCCAGCGCCGGGACAGCAGCCTACGAGCAGTACTTC. Translating gives CASAGTAAYEQYF. This chain connects TRBV5-6 to TRBJ2-7; TRBD1 matches 7 bases. The CDR3 loop spans 13 amino acids. Germline V gene data show CDR1 as SGHDT and CDR2 as YYEEEE. After removal of 7 bases from V and 2 bases from J, the junction contained 6 bases not matched to a gene.

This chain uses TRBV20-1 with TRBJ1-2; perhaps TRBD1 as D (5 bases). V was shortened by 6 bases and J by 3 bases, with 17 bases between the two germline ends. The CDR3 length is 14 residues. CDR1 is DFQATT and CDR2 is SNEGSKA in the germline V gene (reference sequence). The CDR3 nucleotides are TGCAGTGCCCCCGGGGGGGTTCGGGACTATGGCTACACCTTC. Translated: CSAPGGVRDYGYTF.

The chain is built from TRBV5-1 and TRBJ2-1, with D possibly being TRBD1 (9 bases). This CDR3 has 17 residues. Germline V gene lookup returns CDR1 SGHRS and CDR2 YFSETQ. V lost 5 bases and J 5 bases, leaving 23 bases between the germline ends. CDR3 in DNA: TGCGCCAGCAGACAGGGGGCCTTAGCGGGGACTGACAATGAGCAGTTCTTC. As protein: CASRQGALAGTDNEQFF.

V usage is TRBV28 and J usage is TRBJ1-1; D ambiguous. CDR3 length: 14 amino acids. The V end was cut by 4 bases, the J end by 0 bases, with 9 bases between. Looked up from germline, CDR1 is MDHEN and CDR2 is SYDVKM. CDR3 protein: CASSYTPLNTEAFF. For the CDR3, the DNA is TGTGCCAGCAGTTACACCCCTTTGAACACTGAAGCTTTCTTT.

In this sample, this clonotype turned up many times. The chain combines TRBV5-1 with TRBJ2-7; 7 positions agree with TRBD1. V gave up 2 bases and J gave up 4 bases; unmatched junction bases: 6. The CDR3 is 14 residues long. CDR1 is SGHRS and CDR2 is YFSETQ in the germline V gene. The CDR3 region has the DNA TGCGCCAGCAGCTTCACCGGGACAGCTTACGAGCAGTACTTC. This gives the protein CASSFTGTAYEQYF.

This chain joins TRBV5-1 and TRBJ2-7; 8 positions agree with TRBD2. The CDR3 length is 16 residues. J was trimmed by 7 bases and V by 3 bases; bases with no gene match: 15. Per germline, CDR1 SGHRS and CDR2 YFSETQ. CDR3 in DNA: TGCGCCAGCAGCTGGATCCCAGACTGGGCTAGCGGGGAGCAGTACTTC. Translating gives CASSWIPDWASGEQYF.